These 8 T cell receptor beta chains originate from one sample sequenced in a study of cytomegalovirus exposure and HLA in healthy donors (dated by TCRdb to about 2017). The library was made by the immunoSEQ multiplex PCR assay. For the multiplex PCR, a mixture combining 60 forward primers for TCR Vbeta segments and 13 reverse primers for TCR Jbeta segments was used. TCRdb holds this immuneACCESS table with in-frame rearrangements only. Some clones are missing; in checked studies, unresolved V genes explain under half, and the rest has no known cause. The sample table lists 150,000 to 200,000 clones, more than 70% of them with a count of one. 6.3% of the sample belongs to the ten largest clones. Sequenced sample: PBMCs. These receptors were taken from a male donor in good health and CMV-seropositive.

This chain links TRBV6-6 with TRBJ1-5; 7 bases fit TRBD1. CDR1 MNHNY and CDR2 SVGAGI come from the germline V gene (reference sequence). The CDR3 covers 15 residues. V was pared by 6 bases and J by 3 bases, with 8 bases of the junction left unmatched. The CDR3, as DNA: TGTGCCAGCAGCCGAGGGACAGCCAACAATCAGCCCCAGCATTTT. It is translated as CASSRGTANNQPQHF.

The chain links TRBV19 to TRBJ2-1; 10 nucleotides agree with TRBD2. Germline V gene sequence: CDR1 LNHDA, CDR2 SQIVND (reference sequence). V dropped 6 bases and J dropped 7; count of bases not matched to a gene: 18. This CDR3 is 18 amino acids long. The CDR3 nucleotides are TGTGCCAGTAGCGACCGAAGAACTAGCGGGACCTCTTGGAATGAGCAGTTCTTC. Translation: CASSDRRTSGTSWNEQFF.

This clone has just one count. This chain joins TRBV15 and TRBJ2-1; no definite D call. Germline loops: CDR1 LNHNV, CDR2 YYDKDF (reference sequence). V was pared by 7 bases and J by 7 bases, with 20 bases between. The CDR3 totals 15 residues. This CDR3 is CATKSAQRGGNEQFF. The DNA of the CDR3 is TGTGCCACCAAGTCAGCGCAACGAGGTGGGAATGAGCAGTTCTTC.

The chain has TRBV11-3 and TRBJ2-7; no definite D call. Germline V gene sequence: CDR1 SGHNT, CDR2 YENEEA. V gave up 3 bases and J gave up 9 bases, with 15 bases separating them. The CDR3 is 13 amino acids. CDR3 in amino acids: CASSFNDQAVQYF. The CDR3 coding sequence is TGTGCCAGCAGCTTCAACGACCAGGCCGTGCAGTACTTC.

The rearrangement joins TRBV28 to TRBJ1-4, with D uncertain. CDR3 length: 15 amino acids. Germline V CDR1 and CDR2: MDHEN, SYDVKM. Trimming shortened V by 1 base and J by 5 bases, and 11 bases separated the two germline ends. CDR3 region: CASSLFKSSNEKLFF. Here the CDR3 DNA reads TGTGCCAGCAGTTTATTTAAGAGTTCAAATGAAAAACTGTTTTTT.

CDR3 DNA: TGTGCCAGCAGCACGCGGGGGGGAATTCAGGAGTACCAAGAGACCCAGTACTTC. Encoded protein: CASSTRGGIQEYQETQYF. V and J are TRBV7-9 and TRBJ2-5, with 9 bases matching TRBD2. Germline CDR1 SEHNR, CDR2 FQNEAQ (reference sequence). V gave up 5 bases and J gave up 0 bases; unmatched junction bases: 13. The CDR3 has 18 residues. Full variable domain (outside the CDR3, taken from reference TRBV7-9 and TRBJ2-5): DTGVSQNPRHKITKRGQNVTFRCDPISEHNRLYWYRQTLGQGPEFLTYFQNEAQLEKSRLLSDRFSAERPKGSFSTLEIQRTEQGDSAMYLCASSTRGGIQEYQETQYFGPGTRLLVL.

CDR3 protein: CASSKERTSGYTF. DNA of the CDR3: TGTGCCAGCAGCAAAGAACGGACAAGTGGCTACACCTTC. The V and J genes are TRBV21-1 and TRBJ1-2; the table's D call TRBD1 went unverified against the DNA. TRBV21-1 is deemed a pseudogene. The CDR3 covers 13 residues.

The chain employs TRBV6-4 and TRBJ2-3; 8 positions agree with TRBD1. The CDR3 is 11 residues long. From germline, CDR1 is MRHNA and CDR2 SNTAGT. After removal of 9 bases from V and 6 bases from J, the junction contained 2 bases not matched to a gene. The CDR3 DNA reads TGTGCCAGTGGGGACAGGGATACGCAGTATTTT. It encodes CASGDRDTQYF.